The clone carrying this T cell receptor beta chain appeared a few times. The data originate from a study of molecular identifiers for immune sequencing clone quantification. Germline CDR1 reads KGHSH; CDR2 reads LQKENI. V lost 2 bases and J lost 0; bases outside the gene matches: 11. The CDR3 contains 18 residues. From the PCR reads, TCRdb called clonotypes with MiXCR, one entry per CDR3 protein. Among 400,000 to 600,000 distinct CDR3 sequences, 20% to 25% were seen once, and the ten largest hold more than 0.8%. This chain joins TRBV18 and TRBJ2-3; 7 positions agree with TRBD2. Sequenced: naive CD8+ T cells from blood, with Jurkat cell RNA spiked in. Subset described: FACS-sorted CD8+CD4-CCR7+CD45RA+ naive T cells. This clonotype was sampled from a human donor in good health. Some libraries in this study had Jurkat cell RNA spiked in. The CDR3 reads CASSPGAGVPSSTDTQYF. For the CDR3, the DNA is TGTGCCAGCTCACCAGGGGCGGGAGTTCCCTCTAGCACAGATACGCAGTATTTT.